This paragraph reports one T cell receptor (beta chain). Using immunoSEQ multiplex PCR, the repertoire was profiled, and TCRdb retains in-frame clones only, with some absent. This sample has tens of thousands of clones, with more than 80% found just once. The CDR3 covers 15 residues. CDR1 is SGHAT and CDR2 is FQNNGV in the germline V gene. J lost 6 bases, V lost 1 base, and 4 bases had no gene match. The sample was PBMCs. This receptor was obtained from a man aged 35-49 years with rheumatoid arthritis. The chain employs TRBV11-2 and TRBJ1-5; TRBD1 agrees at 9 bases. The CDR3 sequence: CASSLGLGQGQPQHF. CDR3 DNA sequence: TGTGCCAGCAGCTTAGGATTGGGACAGGGTCAGCCCCAGCATTTT. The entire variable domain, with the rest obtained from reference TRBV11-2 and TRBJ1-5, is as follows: EAGVAQSPRYKIIEKRQSVAFWCNPISGHATLYWYQQILGQGPKLLIQFQNNGVVDDSQLPKDRFSAERLKGVDSTLKIQPAKLEDSAVYLCASSLGLGQGQPQHFGDGTRLSIL.